This TCR beta chain is drawn from a study of T cell changes during pregnancy in multiple sclerosis. The CDR3 covers 15 residues. The germline gives CDR1 SGHDT, CDR2 YYEEEE. Germline trimming cut 3 bases from V and 5 bases from J; bases unmatched to any gene: 11. Sequencing was performed with immunoSEQ multiplex PCR; in TCRdb, only in-frame clones are kept and a portion is missing. The sample has tens of thousands of clones; 92% are singletons. The rearrangement uses TRBV5-6 and TRBJ2-7; 7 bases match TRBD1. This specimen consisted of CD8+ T cells from peripheral blood mononuclear cells, obtained in the third trimester of pregnancy. This TCR came from a female donor with multiple sclerosis, enrolled in a pregnancy study. The DNA of the CDR3 is TGTGCCAGCAGCTGGCCGGAGACAGGGACAGACGAGCAGTACTTC. Translation gives CASSWPETGTDEQYF. The full variable domain, rest sourced from reference TRBV5-6 and TRBJ2-7, is DAGVTQSPTHLIKTRGQQVTLRCSPKSGHDTVSWYQQALGQGPQFIFQYYEEEERQRGNFPDRFSGHQFPNYSSELNVNALLLGDSALYLCASSWPETGTDEQYFGPGTRLTVT.